Listed here are 21 T cell receptor beta chains from one sample, sequenced in a study of radiation and T cells in renal cell carcinoma. Assay used: immunoSEQ multiplex PCR; TCRdb lists only in-frame clones, some missing. The table includes approximately 15,000 clones, more than 55% detected once. This sample's treatment: treatment-naive control, cytoreductive nephrectomy. The sample here was tumor tissue, taken from a patient whose treatment was nephrectomy without radiotherapy. These receptors were collected from a man aged 40-55 years with renal cell carcinoma.

The V gene is TRBV6-5, the J gene TRBJ2-3, with 12 bases aligning to TRBD2. The CDR3 is made up of 14 amino acids. Germline CDR1 is MNHEY and CDR2 is SVGAGI. The V gene end was trimmed by 7 bases and the J gene end by 6 bases; junction bases not matched to a gene: 5. The CDR3 loop is CASTTSGGPDTQYF. CDR3 sequence (DNA): TGTGCCAGCACCACTAGCGGGGGGCCGGATACGCAGTATTTT.

This chain links TRBV5-5 with TRBJ2-6; D is undetermined. The CDR3 contains 16 residues. CDR1 is SGHKS and CDR2 is YYEKEE in the germline V gene (reference sequence). The V and J ends lost 7 bases and 5 bases respectively, with 19 bases between them. The CDR3 spells CASLNLAQSRANVLTF. CDR3 in DNA: TGTGCCAGCCTCAATCTCGCACAAAGTCGGGCCAACGTCCTGACTTTC.

This clone was recorded once. The chain recombines TRBV14 with TRBJ1-1; unclear D gene. Germline V CDR1 and CDR2: SGHDN, FVKESK. With 5 bases removed from V and 0 bases from J, the gap between germline ends came to 7 bases. The CDR3 is 13 residues long. In nucleotides, the CDR3 is TGTGCCAGCAGCTCTTTCCTGAACACTGAAGCTTTCTTT. Its translation is CASSSFLNTEAFF.

The chain couples TRBV7-6 to TRBJ2-7; possibly TRBD1 for D (6 bases). V was clipped by 3 bases and J by 6 bases, with 12 bases between them. This CDR3 is built from 13 residues. Germline V gene sequence: CDR1 SGHVS, CDR2 FNYEAQ. CDR3 DNA sequence: TGTGCCAGCAGCTTGGGATCAGGGGCCGAGCAGTACTTC. The encoded protein is CASSLGSGAEQYF.

The genes are TRBV7-2 and TRBJ2-2; TRBD1 is a possible D gene (6 bases). The CDR3 runs to 17 residues. Trimming left V 2 bases short and J 5 bases short, with 18 bases between. Per germline, CDR1 SGHTA and CDR2 FQGNSA. This chain's CDR3 is CASSLSLLQGRTGELFF. The CDR3 region has the DNA TGTGCCAGCAGCTTAAGCTTGTTACAGGGTCGAACCGGGGAGCTGTTTTTT.

The chain couples TRBV2 to TRBJ1-4; 8 bases fit TRBD1. Per germline, CDR1 SNHLY and CDR2 FYNNEI. This CDR3 comprises 15 residues. After removal of 8 bases from V and 3 bases from J, the junction contained 8 bases not matched to a gene. CDR3 nucleotide sequence: TGTGCCAGCCAGGACAGGGTCCCACCTAATGAAAAACTGTTTTTT. Its translation is CASQDRVPPNEKLFF.

CDR3: CASSLLLTGRGDEQYF. The CDR3 coding sequence is TGCGCCAGCAGCTTACTACTGACAGGGCGCGGGGACGAGCAGTACTTC. The chain joins TRBV5-1 to TRBJ2-7; weak D call: TRBD1 (7 bases). This CDR3 spans 16 amino acids. Trimming took 2 bases from V and 5 from J, leaving 20 bases between them. Germline lookup yields CDR1 SGHRS and CDR2 YFSETQ.

The V and J genes are TRBV5-1 and TRBJ1-1; tentative D call: TRBD1 (5 bases). Looked up from germline, CDR1 is SGHRS and CDR2 is YFSETQ. The CDR3 length is 15 residues. V lost 4 bases and J lost 4, with 17 bases in between. The CDR3 DNA reads as TGCGCCAGCAGCCCCCAGGGTGGGCAACCCACTGAAGCTTTCTTT. Translating gives CASSPQGGQPTEAFF.

This clone occurred a few times. This rearrangement joins TRBV5-1 to TRBJ1-5, with TRBD1 matching over 10 bases. In germline, CDR1 is SGHRS, CDR2 YFSETQ. The CDR3 loop spans 15 amino acids. V lost 4 bases, J lost 3 bases, and 4 bases stayed unmatched. The CDR3 is CASSQGTGVNQPQHF. CDR3 DNA: TGCGCCAGCAGCCAAGGGACAGGGGTCAATCAGCCCCAGCATTTT.

V and J are TRBV6-5 and TRBJ2-7; D may be TRBD1 (5 bases). The germline gives CDR1 MNHEY, CDR2 SVGAGI. This CDR3 is 15 amino acids long. Deletions cut 4 bases from V and 0 bases from J, with 13 bases between. CDR3 DNA sequence: TGTGCCAGCAGTTTACAGGCGACCTCCTCCTACGAGCAGTACTTC. Encoded protein: CASSLQATSSYEQYF.

This CDR3 is CASSVSTGTYEQYF. DNA for the CDR3: TGTGCCAGCAGCGTGAGCACGGGAACCTACGAGCAGTACTTC. The rearrangement uses TRBV13 and TRBJ2-7, with D possibly matching TRBD2 (5 bases). This CDR3 is 14 amino acids long. The V end was cut by 5 bases, the J end by 2 bases, with 13 bases between. Germline assignment: CDR1 PRHDT and CDR2 FYEKMQ (reference sequence).

This clone appeared once. The chain carries TRBV6-5 and TRBJ1-3; unclear D gene. Germline V lookup: CDR1 MNHEY, CDR2 SVGAGI. The CDR3 is made up of 14 amino acids. V lost 2 bases and J 0 bases, leaving 5 bases between the germline ends. The CDR3 loop reads CASSYGVSGNTIYF. In DNA form, the CDR3 reads TGTGCCAGCAGTTACGGGGTCTCTGGAAACACCATATATTTT.

V usage is TRBV19 and J usage is TRBJ2-2, with D tentatively TRBD1 (5 bases). Germline CDR1 LNHDA, CDR2 SQIVND (reference sequence). CDR3 length: 18 amino acids. Between the trimmed V and J ends, which lost 5 bases and 4 bases, there was a span of 23 bases. The CDR3 protein is CASSLHFGSDIITGELFF. The CDR3 bases are TGTGCCAGTAGTCTCCATTTCGGTTCGGACATAATCACCGGGGAGCTGTTTTTT. Drawing the rest from reference TRBV19 and TRBJ2-2, the complete variable domain is DGGITQSPKYLFRKEGQNVTLSCEQNLNHDAMYWYRQDPGQGLRLIYYSQIVNDFQKGDIAEGYSVSREKKESFPLTVTSAQKNPTAFYLCASSLHFGSDIITGELFFGEGSRLTVL.

CDR3 amino acids: CASSQLGRGRSYGYTF. CDR3 in DNA: TGTGCCAGCAGCCAATTAGGCAGGGGGCGCAGCTATGGCTACACCTTC. V usage is TRBV14 and J usage is TRBJ1-2; 8 nucleotides align to TRBD1. With V trimmed by 2 bases and J by 4 bases, 9 bases remained unmatched. This CDR3 comprises 16 residues. Germline CDR1 is SGHDN and CDR2 is FVKESK.

CDR3: CASHGGSAGNTIYF. CDR3 in DNA: TGTGCCAGTCATGGAGGGTCGGCTGGAAACACCATATATTTT. The V gene is TRBV19, the J gene TRBJ1-3; D gene unclear. Germline-derived CDR1 and CDR2 are LNHDA and SQIVND (reference sequence). The germline V and J ends were trimmed by 8 bases and 2 bases, with 13 bases remaining between them. There are 14 residues in the CDR3.

The chain has TRBV7-3 and TRBJ2-1; no firm D call. Per the germline V gene, CDR1 is SGHTA and CDR2 is FQGTGA. This CDR3 contains 15 residues. V gave up 1 base and J gave up 3 bases, with 10 bases separating them. The CDR3 region is CASSLIGYSYNEQFF. The CDR3 DNA sequence: TGTGCCAGCAGCTTAATAGGGTACAGCTACAATGAGCAGTTCTTC.

This clone showed up many times. The chain has TRBV5-5 and TRBJ1-5; D remains unclear. The CDR3 contains 15 residues. V lost 1 base to trimming and J lost 1 base, with 9 bases between them. Germline V CDR1 and CDR2: SGHKS, YYEKEE (reference sequence). The chain's CDR3 is CASSLSDGSNQPQHF. CDR3 bases: TGTGCCAGCAGCTTGTCTGACGGAAGCAATCAGCCCCAGCATTTT.

This clone is classed as large. This rearrangement joins TRBV7-2 to TRBJ1-2, with no clear D. CDR3 length: 14 amino acids. Germline V gene sequence: CDR1 SGHTA, CDR2 FQGNSA. The ends were cut back, 1 base at V and 2 bases at J, with 8 bases in the middle. As DNA, the CDR3 is TGTGCCAGCAGCTTAGGGGTGGGGAACTATGGCTACACCTTC. Translation gives CASSLGVGNYGYTF.

V usage is TRBV6-1 and J usage is TRBJ2-5, with D perhaps matching TRBD1 (6 bases). The CDR3 extends over 15 amino acids. Germline values: CDR1 MNHNS, CDR2 SASEGT. Deletions cut 3 bases from V and 5 bases from J, with 16 bases between. The CDR3 DNA follows: TGTGCCAGCAGTGAGGCCCGCAACGACAGGGAGACCCAGTACTTC. The encoded protein is CASSEARNDRETQYF.

The chain combines TRBV28 with TRBJ1-4; D is undetermined. The CDR3 extends over 16 amino acids. Trimming left V 2 bases short and J 5 bases short, with 15 bases between. CDR1 and CDR2 from the germline V gene are MDHEN and SYDVKM. The CDR3 DNA follows: TGTGCCAGCAGTTTACCCCGCATGATCAGGAATGAAAAACTGTTTTTT. It encodes CASSLPRMIRNEKLFF.

V usage is TRBV6-6 and J usage is TRBJ2-3; 12 bases line up with TRBD2. Germline CDR1 MNHNY, CDR2 SVGAGI (reference sequence). Trimming removed 7 bases from V and 6 bases from J; junction bases left unmatched: 5. The CDR3 is 14 amino acids. CDR3 bases: TGTGCCAGCACCACTAGCGGGGGGCCGGATACGCAGTATTTT. It yields the protein CASTTSGGPDTQYF.